This T cell receptor (beta chain) was profiled in a study of shared clonotypes between healthy human individuals (dated by TCRdb to 2018 to 2020). Turning to the overall study: A couple of women and a few men aged 18 to 49 years were included in the cohort. Between about 0.9 and 8.9 billion PBMCs per donor were obtained by leukapheresis. Blood TCR repertoires of a handful of healthy adults were deeply sequenced to estimate repertoire size and the extent of clonotype sharing between individuals. Per donor, three plates each were used for CD4 naive and CD4 memory, two for CD8 naive, and one for CD8 memory. Libraries were prepared and TCR repertoires were sequenced by different laboratories using diverse techniques, in order to increase sequencing depth and limit assay-specific biases. General conclusions and limits of the study: When a handful of donors were compared, the shared fraction of clonotypes was around 5% for naive CD4, less than 4% for naive CD8, more than 2% for memory CD4, and 0.4% for memory CD8. The small number of donors limited the genetic and exposure-history diversity represented. Compared with non-shared clonotypes, clonotypes shared by all four sorted-subset donors had higher generation probabilities. Pairwise subsampling led to the expectation that sequencing depth would affect the degree of clonotype sharing among donors. Estimated clonotype richness was generally larger for naive than for memory subsets. Sampling was limited to blood, and TCR repertoires in tissue likely differ from TCR repertoires in blood. Incomplete sequencing was indicated by rarefaction of sorted-subset datasets, despite the large sequencing depth.

The V end loses 2 bases and the J end loses 2 bases, and a stretch of 8 bases separates them. CDR1 MNHEY and CDR2 SVGAGI are derived from the germline V gene. Spanning cysteine to phenylalanine, the CDR3 consists of 14 amino acids. The entry retains the CDR3 DNA only, 42 bases that are in frame from base 1. Regarding this clone: No cognate antigen has been identified for it. Base quality data are lacking; no much larger clone is found one base away.

Using the deep immunoSEQ assay, multiplex PCR amplified TCR CDR3 regions from genomic DNA. Genomic DNA extracted from each cell subset was distributed evenly over all wells of several immunoSEQ 96-well plates, and each plate served as one replicate. For sorted subsets, roughly 200 ng of genomic DNA, equivalent to 25,000 to 35,000 T cell genomes, went into each replicate PCR. Purified libraries were measured with a Qubit 3.0 fluorometer, size-checked on a Bioanalyzer 2100, and measured again with the KAPA Library Quantification kit. Each immunoSEQ 96-well plate was sequenced on its own single-read 150-cycle Illumina NextSeq 550 flow cell. The original methods were these. Because the immunoSEQ output included only junctional sequences and no quality scores, the filtering could not be the same as the filtering used for full-length reads. To assign V/J genes and CDR3, sequences were annotated against IMGT germline references using PyIR, a Python wrapper for IgBLAST v1.9. Any read was removed if the V/J assignment was weak (E-value above 1e-6), the CDR3 was missing, or the read contained stop codons, out-of-frame junctions, or ambiguous translated residues. V3J clonotypes were defined as sequences sharing an identical inferred V gene, J gene, and CDR3 amino acid sequence. Percentage overlap between repertoires was calculated by dividing the number of shared unique clonotypes by the size of the smaller repertoire. Repertoire richness was assessed with RTK rarefaction, the Chao1 estimator, and Recon v2.1 estimates of unobserved clonotypes. Generation probabilities were computed with OLGA for all TCRbeta clonotypes obtained by the gDNA method from several donors. TCRdb stores this immuneACCESS table with in-frame sequences only. Part of the clones is absent; in the studies checked, under half of the shortfall reflects unresolved V genes, and no reason is known for the rest. Clonal size and the V and J genes are those of that table, whereas D and trimming came from the DNA. The sample has some 600,000 clones on record, approximately 96% of them singletons. The ten largest account for 0.11% of the sample.

CD8 naive samples were CD45RO-negative cells positively selected for CCR7, giving a CD45RA+CCR7+ population that excluded TemRA cells. The donors were healthy, HIV-negative adults who had no recently reported acute infections or vaccinations. Every donor was a Caucasian adult residing in Nashville, Tennessee, USA. After blood collection by leukapheresis, PBMCs were isolated using Ficoll-Histopaque density gradient centrifugation and then cryopreserved in the vapor phase of liquid nitrogen. Purity and quantity of every magnetically sorted T cell population were checked by analytical flow cytometry. Genomic DNA was isolated from each sorted fraction and quantified by UV absorbance on a Nanodrop 2000c.

The sequence came from a woman aged 30 to 39 in good health. Here the chain combines TRBV6-5 and TRBJ2-3; there is no confident call for the D gene. Sequenced material: naive CD8+ T cells sorted from blood. Reading the label with the study, this specimen's cell subset or site is: CD45RA+CCR7+. The CDR3 reads as follows: CASSYVAHTDTQYF. At the DNA level, the sequence is TGTGCCAGCAGTTACGTGGCGCACACAGATACGCAGTATTTT.